This paragraph covers one T cell receptor beta chain sequence. The source of the sample is a study of shared clonotypes between healthy human individuals. For the study at large: Each donor's CD8 memory used one plate, CD8 naive two, each CD4 subset three.

Germline loops: CDR1 SGHTA, CDR2 FQGNSA. V lost 5 bases and J lost 6, with 16 bases in between. The CDR3 sequence is 14 residues long. TCRdb's table, derived via immunoSEQ multiplex PCR, lists solely in-frame clones and lacks some. The sample records 2.3 million or so clones, 80% to 95% being singletons. This receptor was identified in a young man in good health. Some clones in this sample may be carry-over from other donors' samples. The specimen sequenced was naive CD4+ T cells from PBMCs. Documented subset: CD45RA+ positively selected. This chain connects TRBV7-2 to TRBJ1-1; D gene ambiguous. The CDR3 DNA is TGTGCCAGCAGCCCCCTCTTTTGGGAGTCTGAAGCTTTCTTT. Residues: CASSPLFWESEAFF.